This entry concerns a single TCR beta chain. Its target is not known. The CDR3 spans 14 residues. Germline V gene data show CDR1 as SGHTS and CDR2 as YDEGEE. Trimming pared 4 bases from V and 6 bases from J, leaving 14 bases between. The sample is drawn from a study of cytomegalovirus exposure and HLA in healthy donors. PCR involved 60 Vbeta and 13 Jbeta primers. Sequenced by immunoSEQ multiplex PCR; TCRdb stores in-frame clones only, minus some. The data show 200,000 or so clones, over 75% seen once. Study outcomes and limitations: Most TCR sequences were seen very rarely across donors, but some public TCRs occurred in many.

Sequenced input: PBMCs. The chain combines TRBV5-8 with TRBJ2-1; D is possibly TRBD2 (6 bases). The TCR comes from a man in his fifties or sixties in good health and CMV-seronegative. CDR3 in amino acids: CASSKEGQSNEQFF. In DNA form, the CDR3 reads TGTGCCAGCAGCAAGGAGGGGCAGAGCAATGAGCAGTTCTTC.